Sequencing of this T cell receptor (beta chain) was carried out in a study of T-cell reconstitution after alpha-beta-depleted transplantation in children. V lost 2 bases, J lost 8 bases, and 10 bases lay in between. Germline values: CDR1 SGHVS, CDR2 FNYEAQ. The CDR3 sequence is 13 residues long. This clonotype was seen a handful of times. Unique molecular identifiers were incorporated during preparation of the TCRbeta library. TCRdb analysed the PCR reads with MiXCR anew, one entry per CDR3 protein. The data hold 500,000 to 600,000 distinct CDR3 sequences, with around 18% observed a single time. The receptor was derived from a human donor who donated a stem cell graft to a child with acute lymphoblastic leukemia. The sequencing used PBMCs from the stem cell graft donor, collected from the stem cell graft. The chain is built from TRBV7-6 and TRBJ2-1; possibly TRBD2 for D (5 bases). For the CDR3, the DNA is TGTGCCAGCAGCTTACTAGCCCGCGATGAGCAGTTCTTC. Translating it yields CASSLLARDEQFF.